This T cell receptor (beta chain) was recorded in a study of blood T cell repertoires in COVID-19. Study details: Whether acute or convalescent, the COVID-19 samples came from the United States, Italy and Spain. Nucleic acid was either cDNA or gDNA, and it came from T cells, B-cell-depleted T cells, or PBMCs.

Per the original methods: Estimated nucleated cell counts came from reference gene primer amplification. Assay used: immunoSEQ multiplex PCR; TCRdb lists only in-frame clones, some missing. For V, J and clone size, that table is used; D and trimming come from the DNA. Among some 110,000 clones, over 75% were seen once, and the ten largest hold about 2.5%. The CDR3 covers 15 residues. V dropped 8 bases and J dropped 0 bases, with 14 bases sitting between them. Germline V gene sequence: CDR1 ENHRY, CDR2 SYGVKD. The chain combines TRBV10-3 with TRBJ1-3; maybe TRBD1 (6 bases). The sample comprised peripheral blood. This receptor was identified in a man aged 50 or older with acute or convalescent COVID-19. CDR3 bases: TGTGCCATCTCCCTCCGGGACATCTCTGGAAACACCATATATTTT. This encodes CAISLRDISGNTIYF.